This TCR beta chain emerged from a study of response to subunit inactivated influenza vaccine (dated by TCRdb to between 2017 and 2018). As for the study more broadly: Deep quantitative profiling of the T cell receptor repertoire was used in the study to follow responses to a trivalent subunit inactivated influenza vaccine. What the authors observed across the whole study: The authors suggested that each seasonal influenza vaccination may recruit only a limited number of new T cells.

The CDR3, cysteine through phenylalanine, is 14 amino acids long. Just CDR3 DNA is preserved here, 42 bases in frame from base 1. CDR1 and CDR2 are drawn from the germline V gene: LGHNA, YNFKEQ. Trimming removed 4 bases from V and 12 bases from J; the gene matches leave 12 bases unexplained. Library method: RT-PCR. The run used an Illumina HiSeq 2500. TCRdb redid the processing of the public reads, applying fastp at Q25 and MiXCR, and retained in-frame beta chains. Each CDR3 protein gets just one entry, which takes the most common genes and DNA from the rows behind it. For this sample there are about 780,000 distinct CDR3 sequences; around a sixth appear just once. The top ten hold approximately 11% of the sample. This clonotype was counted only a few times. The specificity of this receptor is unknown. Base qualities were left out, and no much larger clone turns up one base away.

This TCR was recovered from a man aged 50 to 59 who received an inactivated influenza vaccine. Donor details come from another sample of the same person, matched by shared clones. Sequences were derived from PBMCs from blood, sampled about 5 days after vaccination. The chain is encoded by TRBV4-2 joined to TRBJ2-4, and 7 junctional nucleotides match TRBD2. The DNA is TGTGCCAGCAGCCCGAGGGACTGGGGAGGGGCTCAGTACTTC. This translates into CASSPRDWGGAQYF.